The T cell receptor beta chain described here comes from a study of T-cell memory formation after mild COVID-19. The CDR3 is 16 residues long. Germline CDR1 reads SGHNT; CDR2 reads YYREEE (reference sequence). V was clipped by 4 bases and J by 3 bases; unmatched bases: 3. TCRdb re-derived calls from the 5' RACE reads in MiXCR, one entry per CDR3 protein. The sample lists a few hundred thousand distinct CDR3 sequences, approximately 23% occurring once. The sequence came from an adult woman who had mild COVID-19 (a few samples of this study predate the infection). Cell type and time point are not known. Sequenced material: PBMCs or a T cell subset sorted from them (not recorded which). This chain joins TRBV5-4 and TRBJ2-3; TRBD2 matches at 15 bases. The CDR3 sequence: CASSGLAGGLTDTQYF. The DNA of the CDR3 is TGTGCCAGCAGCGGACTAGCGGGAGGGTTGACAGATACGCAGTATTTT.